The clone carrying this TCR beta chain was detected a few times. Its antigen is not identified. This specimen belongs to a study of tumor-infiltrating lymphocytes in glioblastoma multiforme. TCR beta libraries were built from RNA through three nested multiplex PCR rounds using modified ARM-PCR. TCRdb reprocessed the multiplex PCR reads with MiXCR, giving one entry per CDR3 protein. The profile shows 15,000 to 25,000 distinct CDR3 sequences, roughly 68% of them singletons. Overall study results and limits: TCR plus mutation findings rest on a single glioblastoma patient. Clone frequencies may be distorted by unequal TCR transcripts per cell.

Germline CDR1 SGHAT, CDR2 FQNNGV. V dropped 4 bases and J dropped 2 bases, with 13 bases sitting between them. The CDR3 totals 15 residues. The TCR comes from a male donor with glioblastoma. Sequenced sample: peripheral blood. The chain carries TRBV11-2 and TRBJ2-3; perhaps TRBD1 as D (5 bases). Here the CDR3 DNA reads TGTGCCAGCAGCTCGTACAGGCTGCTCACAGATACGCAGTATTTT. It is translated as CASSSYRLLTDTQYF.